This TCR beta chain appears in the sequencing data of a study of blood T cell repertoires in COVID-19. Study information: T cells, B-cell-depleted T cells, or PBMCs supplied cDNA or gDNA.

V lost 5 bases and J lost 1; bases outside the gene matches: 15. Germline CDR1 SGHVS, CDR2 FQNEAQ. This CDR3 has 19 amino acids. In the original workflow: Nucleated cell counts were estimated from reference gene primer amplification. Profiling relied on immunoSEQ multiplex PCR, and the TCRdb table lists in-frame clones only, not all of them. That table furnishes V, J and clone size, whereas the DNA furnished D and trimming. This sample carries about 220,000 clones, 82% of them seen once, and the ten largest clones take approximately 4%. The chain links TRBV7-8 to TRBJ2-7; TRBD2 aligns across 12 bases. The sample consisted of peripheral blood. The receptor's source is a woman older than 75 with acute or convalescent COVID-19. The CDR3, as DNA: TGTGCCAGCAGCCACCAACCTTTTAAACTAGCGGGGGGATCCTACGAGCAGTACTTC. Encoded protein: CASSHQPFKLAGGSYEQYF.